This T cell receptor (beta chain) is from a study of OX40 agonist ivuxolimab in advanced cancers. Regarding the research as a whole: Ivuxolimab was an agonistic, fully human IgG2 monoclonal antibody directed against OX40 (CD134), a costimulatory receptor. Intravenous ivuxolimab was administered to patients every 2 weeks at six dose levels: 0.01, 0.1, 0.3, 1.5, 3 and 10 mg/kg. Of the approximately 54 patients in dose escalation, some 20 had hepatocellular carcinoma, roughly 15 had melanoma, 9 had renal cell carcinoma and 9 had head and neck cancer. A male proportion of under 85% and a mean age of roughly 58 years, ranging from 23 to 79, were recorded for the dose-escalation cohort. Patients were allowed to have had prior anti-PD-1, anti-PD-L1 or anti-CTLA-4 therapy, and 40% to 45% of the dose-escalation patients had previously received checkpoint inhibitors. Three dose-escalation patients achieved partial responses, one with hepatocellular carcinoma and two with cutaneous melanoma. Peripheral TCRbeta sequencing was intended to test whether TCR sequence diversity was altered and clonal T-cell expansion was caused by ivuxolimab. The monotherapy dose-escalation portion (N ≈ 52 patients) of the phase I ivuxolimab trial is reported in the paper. General findings and caveats noted by the study authors: At doses of 0.1 to 3.0 mg/kg, clonal expansion of both CD4+ and CD8+ T cells in blood was seen between baseline and week 6. In the 0.1-3.0 mg/kg groups, partial responders had among the lowest normalized peripheral clonal expansion, particularly in CD8+ T cells. The antigen specificity of the peripheral T cells that underwent clonal expansion was not determined. After ivuxolimab, CD8+ T cells had more expanded clones than CD4+ T cells on average. Low levels of normalized T-cell clonal expansion were also seen in some patients who did not respond.

Comment on this clone: The target of this receptor is not known. One base away there is no much larger clone; base qualities are not given.

Genomic DNA was isolated from the sorted cells so that the TCRbeta CDR3 region could be sequenced. TCRbeta CDR3 regions were sequenced using the immunoSEQ Assay. This is the immuneACCESS table as TCRdb keeps it, with only in-frame sequences that have V and J called. A part of the clones is gone; compared with another copy, unresolved V genes explain less than half, and the rest is unexplained. Present in this sample are 75,000 to 100,000 clones, roughly 90% of which were seen just once. In total, the top ten clones hold around 0.31% of the sample. Patients with a history of autoimmune disease or receiving systemic immunosuppression were excluded from the trial. Peripheral blood for TCR sequencing was drawn from every dose cohort at baseline, at cycle 4 day 1 and at cycle 7 day 1. Samples came from an open-label, multicenter, first-in-human phase I dose-escalation trial of ivuxolimab. Adults with locally advanced or metastatic head and neck squamous cell, hepatocellular, melanoma or renal cell carcinoma were enrolled in the trial. Before TCR sequencing, CD4+ T cells and CD8+ T cells from peripheral blood were sorted into separate populations.

Spanning cysteine to phenylalanine, the CDR3 consists of 17 amino acids. Of the read, only the CDR3 DNA is kept; its 51 bases are in frame from base 1. The trim is 0 bases for V and 2 bases for J, with a gap of 16 bases between the germline ends. As encoded in the germline V gene, CDR1 is MGHRA while CDR2 is YSYEKL. This clonotype was sampled from an adult with an advanced solid tumor such as melanoma, head and neck, liver or kidney cancer. The specimen was CD4+ or CD8+ T cells sorted from blood, collected in a trial of the OX40 agonist ivuxolimab. Recombination joined TRBV4-1 with TRBJ2-5; no D gene is confidently identified. The CDR3 protein sequence reads: CASSQDFLTRNQETQYF. The nucleotide sequence reads TGCGCCAGCAGCCAAGATTTTTTAACTCGTAATCAAGAGACCCAGTACTTC.